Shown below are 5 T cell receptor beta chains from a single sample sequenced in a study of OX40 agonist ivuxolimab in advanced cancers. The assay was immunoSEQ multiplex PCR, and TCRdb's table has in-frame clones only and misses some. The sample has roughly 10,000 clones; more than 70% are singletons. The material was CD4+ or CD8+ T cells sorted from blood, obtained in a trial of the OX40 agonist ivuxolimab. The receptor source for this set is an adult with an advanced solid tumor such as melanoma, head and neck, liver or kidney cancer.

CDR3 region: CASGSQGVNEQFF. For the CDR3, the DNA is TGTGCTAGTGGTTCACAAGGGGTCAATGAGCAGTTCTTC. The gene calls are TRBV12-5 and TRBJ2-1, with D perhaps TRBD1 (5 bases). The CDR3 spans 13 residues. Germline CDR1 and CDR2: LGHNT and FRNRAP. The V end lost 4 bases, the J end lost 6 bases, and 10 bases lay between the germline ends.

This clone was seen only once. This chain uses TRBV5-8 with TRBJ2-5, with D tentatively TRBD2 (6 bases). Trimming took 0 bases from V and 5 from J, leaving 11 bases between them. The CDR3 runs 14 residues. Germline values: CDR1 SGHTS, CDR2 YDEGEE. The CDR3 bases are TGTGCCAGCAGCTTGGTACTAGCCCTGGAGACCCAGTACTTC. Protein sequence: CASSLVLALETQYF.

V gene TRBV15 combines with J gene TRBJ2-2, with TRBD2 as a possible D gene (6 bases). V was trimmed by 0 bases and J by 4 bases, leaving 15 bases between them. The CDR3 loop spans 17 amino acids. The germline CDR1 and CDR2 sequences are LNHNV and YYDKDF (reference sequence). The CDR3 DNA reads TGTGCCACCAGCAGAGATACAGCCCCGGGGGTCACCGGGGAGCTGTTTTTT. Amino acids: CATSRDTAPGVTGELFF.

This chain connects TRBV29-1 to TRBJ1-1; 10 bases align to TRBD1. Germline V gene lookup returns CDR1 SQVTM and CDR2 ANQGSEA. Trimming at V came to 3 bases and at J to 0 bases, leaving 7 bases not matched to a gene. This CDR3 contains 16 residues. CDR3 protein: CSVDGTGEGVNTEAFF. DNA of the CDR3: TGCAGCGTTGACGGGACAGGGGAAGGGGTGAACACTGAAGCTTTCTTT. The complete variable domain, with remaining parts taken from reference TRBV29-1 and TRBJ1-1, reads SAVISQKPSRDICQRGTSLTIQCQVDSQVTMMFWYRQQPGQSLTLIATANQGSEATYESGFVIDKFPISRPNLTFSTLTVSNMSPEDSSIYLCSVDGTGEGVNTEAFFGQGTRLTVV.

CDR3 sequence (DNA): TGTGCCAGCAGCCCCGTCGACAGGCCCACCGGGGAGCTGTTTTTT. Its translation is CASSPVDRPTGELFF. This chain joins TRBV11-2 and TRBJ2-2, with D possibly being TRBD1 (6 bases). The CDR3 runs to 15 residues. Trimming removed 5 bases at V and 4 bases at J, with 14 bases between. CDR1 and CDR2 (germline): SGHAT, FQNNGV.